The following is a T cell receptor (beta chain) sequence with its context. Antigen unknown. One junction end disagrees with the germline gene, perhaps due to a read error. A universal primer site was created by template switching, with the cDNA bearing unique molecular identifiers. TCRdb reanalysed the 5' RACE reads using MiXCR and keeps one entry per CDR3 protein. The table includes roughly 1.6 million distinct CDR3 sequences, around a third detected once. Germline CDR1 reads DFQATT; CDR2 reads SNEGSKA (reference sequence). The CDR3 is 12 amino acids. The data originate from a study of identical twins. Overall study findings and caveats: Shared out-of-frame alpha sequences (those common to twins) showed excess low generation probability.

V and J are TRBV20-1 and TRBJ2-7, with D unclear. The specimen sequenced was cord blood. The receptor comes from a newborn girl in good health. CDR3 amino acids: CSARGPLYEQYF. The CDR3, as DNA: TGCAGTGCCAGAGGTCCCCTCTACGAGCAGTACTTC.